Detailed here is one TCR beta chain. The antigen remains undetermined. Sequencing was at deep level. The method was immunoSEQ multiplex PCR; TCRdb's version includes in-frame clones alone and lacks a portion of them. This table holds roughly 1.4 million clones, approximately 98.5% found once. This sample stems from a study of shared clonotypes between healthy human individuals. General study findings and limits: Non-shared clonotypes had lower generation probabilities than clonotypes shared by all four sorted-subset donors. Sharing across a handful of donors was seen in 5% to 5.5% of naive CD4 clonotypes. Exclusively blood specimens were collected; tissue repertoires likely differ.

The CDR3 runs to 14 residues. Trimming cost V 4 bases and J 2 bases, with 10 bases left between them. The germline V gene encodes CDR1 SGDLS and CDR2 YYNGEE. Material: naive CD4+ T cells sorted from blood. Subset denoted: CD45RA+ positively selected. The sequence came from a man aged 25 to 40 in good health. The chain is built from TRBV9 and TRBJ1-5; possible D gene TRBD1, 6 bases. The CDR3 here is CASSPRQGNQPQHF. The CDR3 DNA reads TGTGCCAGCAGCCCACGACAGGGCAATCAGCCCCAGCATTTT.